Shown below are 28 T cell receptor beta chains from a single sample sequenced in a study of blood T cell repertoires in COVID-19. Sequenced by immunoSEQ multiplex PCR; TCRdb stores in-frame clones only, minus some. The sample has 100,000 or so clones, 91% seen once; the top ten hold roughly 17%. Input material: peripheral blood. The receptors here all came from a man aged 50 to 60 with acute or convalescent COVID-19.

The chain has TRBV6-6 and TRBJ2-3; possibly TRBD2 for D (7 bases). Germline CDR1 is MNHNY and CDR2 is SVGAGI (reference sequence). The CDR3 extends over 12 amino acids. V dropped 9 bases and J dropped 4 bases, with 11 bases sitting between them. CDR3 nucleotide sequence: TGTGCCAGTAACGGGGGGCCAGATACGCAGTATTTT. Translation gives CASNGGPDTQYF.

V is TRBV12-3 or TRBV12-4 and J is TRBJ1-1; 7 positions agree with TRBD1. Losses at the gene ends were 5 bases for V and 6 bases for J; bases not matched to a gene: 6. The CDR3 runs 13 residues. The DNA for the CDR3 is TGTGCCAGCAGTCTACGGGACAGCTCTGAAGCTTTCTTT. Amino acid sequence: CASSLRDSSEAFF.

The chain has TRBV30 and TRBJ1-2; D not resolved. This CDR3 region has 12 residues. Trimming left V 5 bases short and J 5 bases short, with 12 bases between. Germline V gene data show CDR1 as GTSNPN and CDR2 as SVGIG (reference sequence). CDR3 sequence: CAWDSKRYGYTF. CDR3 sequence (DNA): TGTGCCTGGGACTCCAAGAGGTATGGCTACACCTTC.

The rearrangement joins TRBV9 to TRBJ1-1; a weak D match, TRBD1 (5 bases). The V gene lost 0 bases and the J gene lost 1 base, with 7 bases spanning the gap. Germline V gives CDR1 SGDLS, CDR2 YYNGEE. CDR3 length: 14 residues. CDR3 residues: CASSVGGENTEAFF. The CDR3, as DNA: TGTGCCAGCAGCGTAGGGGGCGAGAACACTGAAGCTTTCTTT.

The CDR3 loop reads CASSKSPLSTDTQYF. CDR3 bases: TGTGCCAGCAGTAAGAGTCCACTCAGCACAGATACGCAGTATTTT. J is TRBJ2-3 and V is TRBV5-5; D gene ambiguous. Deletions cut 5 bases from V and 0 bases from J, with 13 bases between. The CDR3 runs to 15 residues. Germline CDR1 SGHKS, CDR2 YYEKEE (reference sequence).

The rearrangement uses TRBV28 and TRBJ1-2; D not certain. V was pared by 6 bases and J by 7 bases, with 9 bases between. Germline loops: CDR1 MDHEN, CDR2 SYDVKM. This CDR3 has 11 residues. The CDR3 sequence is CASSSRRGYTF. DNA of the CDR3: TGTGCCAGCAGCTCCCGTCGTGGCTACACCTTC.

V is TRBV5-5 and J is TRBJ1-6; TRBD1 is a possible D gene (5 bases). This CDR3 is 14 amino acids long. Germline V gene lookup returns CDR1 SGHKS and CDR2 YYEKEE (reference sequence). V was shortened by 0 bases and J by 9 bases, with 10 bases between the two germline ends. The CDR3 coding sequence is TGTGCCAGCAGCTTGGTCAGGGCCGGTTCACCCCTCCACTTT. The encoded protein is CASSLVRAGSPLHF.

This chain links TRBV7-9 with TRBJ1-1; the D gene is possibly TRBD1 (5 bases). Germline V gene sequence: CDR1 SEHNR, CDR2 FQNEAQ (reference sequence). With 5 bases removed from V and 4 bases from J, the gap between germline ends came to 11 bases. The CDR3 sequence is 13 residues long. The CDR3 bases are TGTGCCAGCAGCGGGAAGGGGTCCACTGAAGCTTTCTTT. This gives the protein CASSGKGSTEAFF.

The chain links TRBV29-1 to TRBJ2-1, with TRBD1 matching 8 bases. The CDR3 sequence is 16 residues long. The germline V gene encodes CDR1 SQVTM and CDR2 ANQGSEA. V shed 4 bases and J 9 bases; nucleotides not matched to a gene: 17. The CDR3 coding sequence is TGCAGCGTTGCCGCCAGGGGGCTACTCCGACGATCTGAGCAGTTCTTC. Amino acid sequence: CSVAARGLLRRSEQFF.

This chain uses TRBV7-2 with TRBJ2-3; 8 bases line up with TRBD2. Germline V gene lookup returns CDR1 SGHTA and CDR2 FQGNSA. The CDR3 has 15 amino acids. The junction had 3 bases not matched to a gene; V was cut back by 3 bases and J by 1 base. The CDR3 is CASSLRRGGTDTQYF. The CDR3 DNA reads as TGTGCCAGCAGCTTGAGGCGGGGGGGCACAGATACGCAGTATTTT.

The CDR3 nucleotides are TGCGCCAGCAGCGCACAGGCACAGAACACTGAAGCTTTCTTT. This encodes CASSAQAQNTEAFF. The rearrangement uses TRBV5-1 and TRBJ1-1; perhaps TRBD1 as D (5 bases). Germline-derived CDR1 and CDR2 are SGHRS and YFSETQ. The V and J ends lost 4 bases and 1 base respectively, with 11 bases between them. The CDR3 contains 14 residues. The whole variable domain, remainder taken from reference TRBV5-1 and TRBJ1-1, is KAGVTQTPRYLIKTRGQQVTLSCSPISGHRSVSWYQQTPGQGLQFLFEYFSETQRNKGNFPGRFSGRQFSNSRSEMNVSTLELGDSALYLCASSAQAQNTEAFFGQGTRLTVV.

The chain uses TRBV5-1 and TRBJ2-3; TRBD2 is a possible D gene (5 bases). The CDR3 loop spans 15 amino acids. Germline V gene lookup returns CDR1 SGHRS and CDR2 YFSETQ. Trimming cost V 3 bases and J 0 bases, with 11 bases left between them. Here the CDR3 DNA reads TGCGCCAGCAGCTCCACCGGGATAAGCACAGATACGCAGTATTTT. Encoded protein: CASSSTGISTDTQYF.

The chain links TRBV19 to TRBJ1-1; no clear D. Germline CDR1 and CDR2: LNHDA and SQIVND (reference sequence). Trimming removed 8 bases from V and 1 base from J, with 17 bases in between. CDR3 size: 15 residues. The DNA for the CDR3 is TGTGCCAGTCAGTCCTTAAAACCTCGGAACACTGAAGCTTTCTTT. This encodes CASQSLKPRNTEAFF.

The chain is built from TRBV7-9 and TRBJ1-6; maybe TRBD1 (5 bases). The germline gives CDR1 SEHNR, CDR2 FQNEAQ (reference sequence). The CDR3 is 14 amino acids. The germline V and J ends were trimmed by 4 bases and 7 bases, with 11 bases remaining between them. The CDR3 is CASSSPRGNSPLHF. The CDR3 region has the DNA TGTGCCAGCAGCTCCCCTCGGGGGAATTCACCCCTCCACTTT.

CDR3 sequence reads: CVRSGPDPSNEKLFF. The CDR3 DNA sequence: TGTGTCAGAAGCGGGCCCGACCCCTCTAATGAAAAACTGTTTTTT. V gene TRBV7-5 combines with J gene TRBJ1-4; the table gives TRBD1 as D, unverified against the DNA. TRBV7-5 is designated a pseudogene. CDR3 length equals 15 residues.

Worth noting for this clone: In the same sample, other DNA sequences code for this CDR3. The CDR3 bases are TGTGCCAGCAGCCCAGGGGGGAGCAATCAGCCCCAGCATTTT. Protein product: CASSPGGSNQPQHF. This chain joins TRBV11-3 and TRBJ1-5; TRBD1 aligns across 7 bases. CDR3 length: 14 amino acids. V gave up 5 bases and J gave up 1 base; unmatched junction bases: 2. Germline CDR1 and CDR2: SGHNT and YENEEA.

This clone was seen a single time. The J gene is TRBJ2-1, the V gene TRBV5-1; D is ambiguous. Trimming shortened V by 4 bases and J by 10 bases, and 15 bases separated the two germline ends. There are 13 residues in the CDR3. Germline V gives CDR1 SGHRS, CDR2 YFSETQ. CDR3 sequence: CASSAPGRHEQFF. CDR3 nucleotides: TGCGCCAGCAGCGCCCCCGGTAGACACGAGCAGTTCTTC.

The chain recombines TRBV6-6 with TRBJ2-5; possible D gene TRBD2, 5 bases. Germline V gene sequence: CDR1 MNHNY, CDR2 SVGAGI (reference sequence). V gave up 10 bases and J gave up 3 bases, with 12 bases separating them. This CDR3 is built from 12 residues. CDR3 DNA: TGTGCCACCGCCCTCGGGGAAGAGACCCAGTACTTC. Translation gives CATALGEETQYF.

The chain links TRBV5-4 to TRBJ1-1, with a possible D match to TRBD1 (5 bases). Germline loops: CDR1 SGHNT, CDR2 YYREEE (reference sequence). This CDR3 is 15 amino acids long. The germline V and J ends were trimmed by 3 bases and 0 bases, with 12 bases remaining between them. The CDR3 DNA reads TGTGCCAGCAGCTCGCGGGACGGACTGAACACTGAAGCTTTCTTT. Translated, it gives CASSSRDGLNTEAFF.

This chain joins TRBV19 and TRBJ1-2, with a possible D match to TRBD1 (5 bases). Germline CDR1 reads LNHDA; CDR2 reads SQIVND (reference sequence). The V gene lost 3 bases and the J gene lost 6 bases, with 11 bases spanning the gap. This CDR3 has 13 amino acids. CDR3 in DNA: TGTGCCAGTAGTATTGGGGGGTTCGATGGCTACACCTTC. Translated: CASSIGGFDGYTF.

This sequence joins TRBV13 and TRBJ1-4, with a tentative D call TRBD1 (5 bases). The germline V gene encodes CDR1 PRHDT and CDR2 FYEKMQ (reference sequence). This CDR3 contains 16 residues. V was shortened by 5 bases and J by 8 bases, with 21 bases between the two germline ends. The CDR3 protein is CASSRKAAGGKEKLFF. In DNA form, the CDR3 reads TGTGCCAGCAGCCGTAAGGCGGCGGGGGGAAAGGAAAAACTGTTTTTT.

This clone was picked up one time. This chain uses TRBV19 with TRBJ2-7; a possible D gene is TRBD1 (6 bases). The CDR3 has 16 residues. V was clipped by 3 bases and J by 3 bases, with 18 bases between them. Germline V gene lookup returns CDR1 LNHDA and CDR2 SQIVND (reference sequence). The CDR3 loop is CASSMGTSMGDYEQYF. For the CDR3, the DNA is TGTGCCAGTAGTATGGGGACAAGCATGGGGGACTACGAGCAGTACTTC.

A few counts support this clone. This chain connects TRBV6-2 or TRBV6-3 to TRBJ2-2, with 10 bases fitting TRBD2. V lost 6 bases, J lost 4 bases, and 8 bases stayed unmatched. Germline CDR1 reads MNHEY; CDR2 reads SVGEGT. The CDR3 has 16 residues. Here the CDR3 reads CASRPIAGGSTGELFF. The CDR3 coding sequence is TGTGCCAGCAGACCTATAGCGGGGGGCTCCACCGGGGAGCTGTTTTTT.

V is TRBV5-1 and J is TRBJ1-1, with 7 nucleotides matching TRBD1. V lost 1 base, J lost 6 bases, and 6 bases stayed unmatched. CDR1 SGHRS and CDR2 YFSETQ come from the germline V gene. CDR3 length equals 14 residues. In nucleotides, the CDR3 is TGCGCCAGCAGCTTGACAGGGGCCCGGGCTGAAGCTTTCTTT. This codes for CASSLTGARAEAFF.

This clone is a singleton in its sample. This rearrangement joins TRBV5-5 to TRBJ1-1, with D possibly matching TRBD1 (6 bases). CDR1 is SGHKS and CDR2 is YYEKEE in the germline V gene (reference sequence). The CDR3 consists of 14 residues. Trimming removed 1 base from V and 2 bases from J, with 9 bases in between. CDR3 sequence: CASSLSRGNTEAFF. The CDR3 nucleotides are TGTGCCAGCAGCTTGAGCAGGGGAAACACTGAAGCTTTCTTT.

The DNA of the CDR3 is TGTGCCAGCAGCGTAGAAGGGCCACTGATAGCGTCGGATGGCTACACCTTC. It encodes CASSVEGPLIASDGYTF. This rearrangement joins TRBV9 to TRBJ1-2; unclear D gene. The CDR3 is made up of 17 amino acids. Germline CDR1 SGDLS, CDR2 YYNGEE. The V end was cut by 0 bases, the J end by 6 bases, with 21 bases between.

The chain joins TRBV7-9 to TRBJ1-1, with 9 nucleotides matching TRBD1. CDR1 and CDR2 (germline): SEHNR, FQNEAQ (reference sequence). V was clipped by 7 bases and J by 2 bases; unmatched bases: 11. The CDR3 contains 16 residues. CDR3 nucleotides: TGTGCCAGCACCGTCGGCCCTACAGGGGGCAACACTGAAGCTTTCTTT. Amino acid sequence: CASTVGPTGGNTEAFF.

The chain combines TRBV5-4 with TRBJ2-1, with D maybe TRBD1 (6 bases). In germline, CDR1 is SGHNT, CDR2 YYREEE (reference sequence). This CDR3 has 16 residues. The V gene lost 7 bases and the J gene lost 6 bases, with 23 bases spanning the gap. The CDR3 sequence is CASLPWGQKGGNEQFF. The CDR3 DNA follows: TGTGCCAGCCTCCCCTGGGGCCAAAAAGGGGGCAATGAGCAGTTCTTC.